The 4 T cell receptor beta chains below were found in one sample sequenced in a study of T cell responses to AZD1222 COVID-19 vaccine. Using immunoSEQ multiplex PCR, the repertoire was profiled, and TCRdb retains in-frame clones only, with some absent. This sample has 20,000 to 30,000 clones, with approximately 90% found just once. Sequencing used peripheral blood, obtained 28 days after the second AZD1222 dose. These receptors came from an adult who received the AZD1222 COVID-19 vaccine.

The V call is TRBV28, the J call TRBJ1-6; 10 nucleotides line up with TRBD1. CDR1 and CDR2 (germline): MDHEN, SYDVKM. The CDR3 is made up of 15 amino acids. V dropped 2 bases and J dropped 10; count of bases not matched to a gene: 5. The CDR3 DNA sequence: TGTGCCAGCAGTTTAGACGGGACAGGGGAGTCACCCCTCCACTTT. It yields the protein CASSLDGTGESPLHF.

The V and J genes are TRBV5-1 and TRBJ2-3; TRBD1 matches at 10 bases. After removal of 4 bases from V and 4 bases from J, the junction contained 3 bases not matched to a gene. CDR1 is SGHRS, CDR2 YFSETQ, per germline. The CDR3 covers 14 residues. The CDR3 reads CASSPGTGADTQYF. The DNA of the CDR3 is TGCGCCAGCAGCCCAGGGACAGGGGCAGATACGCAGTATTTT.

This clone was recorded once. J is TRBJ2-2 and V is TRBV6-4; TRBD1 aligns across 9 bases. The junction had 14 bases not matched to a gene; V was cut back by 3 bases and J by 9 bases. The CDR3 runs to 17 residues. The germline V gene has CDR1 MRHNA and CDR2 SNTAGT. DNA of the CDR3: TGTGCCAGCAGTGAATATGGCCTTACAGGGGGCAATTGGGAGCTGTTTTTT. Protein product: CASSEYGLTGGNWELFF.

The chain recombines TRBV19 with TRBJ2-5, with a tentative D call TRBD1 (6 bases). There are 14 residues in the CDR3. The V end was cut by 4 bases, the J end by 5 bases, with 14 bases between. From germline, CDR1 is LNHDA and CDR2 SQIVND (reference sequence). CDR3 sequence reads: CASSSQGNLETQYF. The CDR3 nucleotides are TGTGCCAGTAGTAGTCAGGGGAATCTGGAGACCCAGTACTTC.